Sequencing of this T cell receptor (beta chain) was carried out in a study of cytomegalovirus exposure and HLA in healthy donors. As for the study in general: The roughly 110 validation repertoires were reported in a later analysis to have been generated on the same platform as the approximately 700 first-cohort repertoires.

Whole-study results and caveats: Researchers counted about 150 TCR beta chains as cytomegalovirus-associated. Most TCRs appeared rarely, but some public TCRs recurred in many donors.

Germline assignment: CDR1 MGHDK and CDR2 SYGVNS. With V trimmed by 6 bases and J by 7 bases, 14 bases remained unmatched. The CDR3 contains 15 residues. Libraries were prepared by immunoSEQ multiplex PCR; TCRdb keeps only in-frame clonotypes and omits some of them. Of some 170,000 clones detected, roughly 96% appear once; the ten largest clones hold approximately 0.82%. The donors were part of the validation cohort, which consisted of some 120 subjects and was separate from the first cohort of hundreds of subjects. On this clone: Its antigen is as yet unknown.

This clonotype was obtained from a woman aged 18-29 years in good health and CMV-seronegative. The sequenced sample was PBMCs. The chain is built from TRBV25-1 and TRBJ2-7, with TRBD2 matching over 8 bases. The DNA for the CDR3 is TGTGCCAGCAGACGGGGGGGGAACCAGTTGGGTGAGCAGTACTTC. This sequence encodes CASRRGGNQLGEQYF.